This entry features one T cell receptor beta chain sequence. The antigen remains undetermined. The study included ophthalmopathy patients with Clinical Activity Score at least 3, NOSPECS grade at least 4 and duration under 3 months. This sample is part of a study of T cells in Graves' hyperthyroidism and ophthalmopathy. Study as a whole: It was at initial diagnosis, before any treatment, that peripheral blood was collected.

General study results and limits: Among thyroid clonotypes expanded above 0.001, most also appeared in blood.

From RNA transcripts, TCR beta CDR3 regions were amplified. First-round RT-PCR with HTBI primers amplified the TCR CDR3 region. TCRdb redid the calling of the multiplex PCR reads with MiXCR, one entry per CDR3 protein. The sample gives fewer than 650,000 distinct CDR3 sequences, 14% of which show up once; around 7% is in the top ten. Germline CDR1 reads SGHNT; CDR2 reads YENEEA. The CDR3 is 17 residues long. The V and J ends lost 4 bases and 4 bases, in that order; junction bases with no gene match: 8. This sequence originates from a woman younger than 30 with Graves' ophthalmopathy. Sequencing was performed on blood. The genes are TRBV11-3 and TRBJ2-6, with TRBD1 matching over 9 bases. The CDR3 DNA reads as TGTGCCAGCAGCTCCAGGACAGGGGCATCCGGGGCCAACGTCCTGACTTTC. Its protein product is CASSSRTGASGANVLTF.